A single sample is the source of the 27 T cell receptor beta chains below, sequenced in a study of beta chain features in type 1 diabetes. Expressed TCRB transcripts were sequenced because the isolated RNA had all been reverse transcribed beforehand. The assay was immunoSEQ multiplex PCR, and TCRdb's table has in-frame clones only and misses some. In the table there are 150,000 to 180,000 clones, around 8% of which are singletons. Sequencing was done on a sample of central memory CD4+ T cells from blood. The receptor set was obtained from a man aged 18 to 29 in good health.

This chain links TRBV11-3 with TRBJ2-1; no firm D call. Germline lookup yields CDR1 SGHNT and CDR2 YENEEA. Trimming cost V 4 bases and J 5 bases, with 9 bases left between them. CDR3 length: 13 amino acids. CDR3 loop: CASSSNLDNEQFF. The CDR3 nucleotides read TGTGCCAGCAGCTCCAACTTGGACAATGAGCAGTTCTTC.

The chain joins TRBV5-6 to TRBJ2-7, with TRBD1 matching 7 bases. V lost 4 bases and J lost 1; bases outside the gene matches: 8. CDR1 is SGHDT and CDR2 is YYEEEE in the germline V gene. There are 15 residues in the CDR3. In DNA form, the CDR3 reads TGTGCCAGCAGCCAGAAGACAGGGTTTTCCTACGAGCAGTACTTC. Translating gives CASSQKTGFSYEQYF.

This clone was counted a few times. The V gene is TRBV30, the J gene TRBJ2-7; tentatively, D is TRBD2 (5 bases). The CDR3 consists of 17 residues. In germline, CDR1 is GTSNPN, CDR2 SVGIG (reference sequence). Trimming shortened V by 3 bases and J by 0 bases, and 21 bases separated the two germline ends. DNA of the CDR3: TGTGCCTGGAGCCCCGGGATACGGCACTTGAACTCCTACGAGCAGTACTTC. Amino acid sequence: CAWSPGIRHLNSYEQYF.

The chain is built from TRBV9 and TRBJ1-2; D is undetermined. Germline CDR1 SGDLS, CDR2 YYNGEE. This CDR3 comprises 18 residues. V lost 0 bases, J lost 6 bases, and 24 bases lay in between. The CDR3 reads CASSVGEGLAGRSDGYTF. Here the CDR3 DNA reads TGTGCCAGCAGCGTAGGTGAAGGGTTAGCGGGGAGAAGCGATGGCTACACCTTC.

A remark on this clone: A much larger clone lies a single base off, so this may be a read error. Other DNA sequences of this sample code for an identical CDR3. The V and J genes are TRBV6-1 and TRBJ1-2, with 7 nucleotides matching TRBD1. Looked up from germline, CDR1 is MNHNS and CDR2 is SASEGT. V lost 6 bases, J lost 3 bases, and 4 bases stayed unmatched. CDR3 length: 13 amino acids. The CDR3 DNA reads TGTGCCAGCAGACCCGGGACAGACTATGGCTACACCTTC. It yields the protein CASRPGTDYGYTF.

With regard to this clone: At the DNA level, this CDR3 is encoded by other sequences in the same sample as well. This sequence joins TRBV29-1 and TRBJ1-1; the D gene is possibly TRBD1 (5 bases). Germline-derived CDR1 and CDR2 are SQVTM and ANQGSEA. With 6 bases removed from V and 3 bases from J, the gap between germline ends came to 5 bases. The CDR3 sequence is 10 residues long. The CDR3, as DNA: TGCAGCGTAGGGGACACTGAAGCTTTCTTT. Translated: CSVGDTEAFF.

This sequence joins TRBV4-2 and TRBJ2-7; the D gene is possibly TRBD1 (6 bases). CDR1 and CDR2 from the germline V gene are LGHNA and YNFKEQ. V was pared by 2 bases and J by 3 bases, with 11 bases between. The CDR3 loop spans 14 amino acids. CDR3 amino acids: CASSQSKGGYEQYF. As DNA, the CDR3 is TGTGCCAGCAGCCAAAGTAAAGGGGGCTACGAGCAGTACTTC.

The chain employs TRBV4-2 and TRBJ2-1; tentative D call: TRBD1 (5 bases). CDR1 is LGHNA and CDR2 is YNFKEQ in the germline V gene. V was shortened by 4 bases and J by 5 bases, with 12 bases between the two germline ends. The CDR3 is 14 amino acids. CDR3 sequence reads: CASSPVTEDNEQFF. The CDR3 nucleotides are TGTGCCAGCAGCCCCGTGACAGAGGACAATGAGCAGTTCTTC.

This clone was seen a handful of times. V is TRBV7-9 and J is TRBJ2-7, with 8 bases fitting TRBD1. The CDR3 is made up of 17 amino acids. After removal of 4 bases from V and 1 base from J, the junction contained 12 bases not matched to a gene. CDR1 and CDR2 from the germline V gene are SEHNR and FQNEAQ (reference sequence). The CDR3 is CASSSILGQGRSYEQYF. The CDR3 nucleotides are TGTGCCAGCAGCTCCATACTCGGACAGGGTAGGTCCTACGAGCAGTACTTC. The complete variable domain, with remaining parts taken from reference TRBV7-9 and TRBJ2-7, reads DTGVSQNPRHKITKRGQNVTFRCDPISEHNRLYWYRQTLGQGPEFLTYFQNEAQLEKSRLLSDRFSAERPKGSFSTLEIQRTEQGDSAMYLCASSSILGQGRSYEQYFGPGTRLTVT.

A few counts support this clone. CDR3 protein: CASRQGPTYEQYF. In nucleotides, the CDR3 is TGTGCCAGCAGGCAGGGCCCAACCTACGAGCAGTACTTC. The gene calls are TRBV2 and TRBJ2-7, with D possibly TRBD1 on 5 matching bases. CDR3 length: 13 residues. The germline gives CDR1 SNHLY, CDR2 FYNNEI. Trimming took off 6 bases at V and 2 bases at J, with 11 bases between the two ends.

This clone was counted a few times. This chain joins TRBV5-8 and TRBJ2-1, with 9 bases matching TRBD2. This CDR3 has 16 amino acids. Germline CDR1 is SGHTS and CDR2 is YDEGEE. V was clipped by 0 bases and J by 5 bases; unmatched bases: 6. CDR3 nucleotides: TGTGCCAGCAGCTTGGTTCCTAGCGGGGTTCACAATGAGCAGTTCTTC. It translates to CASSLVPSGVHNEQFF.

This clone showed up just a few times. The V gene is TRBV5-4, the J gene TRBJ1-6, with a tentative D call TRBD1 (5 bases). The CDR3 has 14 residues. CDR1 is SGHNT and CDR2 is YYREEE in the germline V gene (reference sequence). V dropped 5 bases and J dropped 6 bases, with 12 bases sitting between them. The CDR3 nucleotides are TGTGCCAGCAGGACGGCAGGGATTAATTCACCCCTCCACTTT. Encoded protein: CASRTAGINSPLHF.

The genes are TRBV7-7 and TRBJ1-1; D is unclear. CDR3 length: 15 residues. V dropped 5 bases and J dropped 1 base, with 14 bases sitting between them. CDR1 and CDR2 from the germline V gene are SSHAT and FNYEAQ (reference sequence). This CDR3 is CASSNLLTGNTEAFF. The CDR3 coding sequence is TGTGCCAGCAGCAATCTCCTCACCGGGAACACTGAAGCTTTCTTT.

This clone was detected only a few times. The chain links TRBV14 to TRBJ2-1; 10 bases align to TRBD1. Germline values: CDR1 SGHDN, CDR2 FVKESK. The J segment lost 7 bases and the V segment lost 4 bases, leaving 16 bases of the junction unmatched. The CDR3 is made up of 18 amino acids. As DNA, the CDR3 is TGTGCCAGCAGCCCTAATTACCTCCGGGACAGGGGATGGAATGAGCAGTTCTTC. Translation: CASSPNYLRDRGWNEQFF.

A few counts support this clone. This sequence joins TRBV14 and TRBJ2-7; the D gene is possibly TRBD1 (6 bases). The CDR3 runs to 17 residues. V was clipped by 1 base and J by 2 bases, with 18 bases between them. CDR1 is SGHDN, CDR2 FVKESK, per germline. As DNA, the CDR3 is TGTGCCAGCAGCCAAGGTATAGCCAGGGGCCTCACCTACGAGCAGTACTTC. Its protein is CASSQGIARGLTYEQYF.

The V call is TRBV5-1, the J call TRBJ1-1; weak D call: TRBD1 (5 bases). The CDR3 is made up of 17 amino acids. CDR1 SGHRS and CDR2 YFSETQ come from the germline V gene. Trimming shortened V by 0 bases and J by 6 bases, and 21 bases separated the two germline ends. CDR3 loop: CASSLGSGGRGVAEAFF. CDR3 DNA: TGCGCCAGCAGCTTGGGGTCTGGAGGGAGGGGTGTAGCTGAAGCTTTCTTT. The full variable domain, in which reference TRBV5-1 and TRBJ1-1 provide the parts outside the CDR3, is KAGVTQTPRYLIKTRGQQVTLSCSPISGHRSVSWYQQTPGQGLQFLFEYFSETQRNKGNFPGRFSGRQFSNSRSEMNVSTLELGDSALYLCASSLGSGGRGVAEAFFGQGTRLTVV.

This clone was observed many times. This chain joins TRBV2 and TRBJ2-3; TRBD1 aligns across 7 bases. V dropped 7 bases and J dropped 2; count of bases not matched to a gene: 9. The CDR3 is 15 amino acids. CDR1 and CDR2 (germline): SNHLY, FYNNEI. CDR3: CASKGQLLSTDTQYF. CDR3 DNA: TGTGCCAGCAAGGGACAGCTTCTTTCCACAGATACGCAGTATTTT.

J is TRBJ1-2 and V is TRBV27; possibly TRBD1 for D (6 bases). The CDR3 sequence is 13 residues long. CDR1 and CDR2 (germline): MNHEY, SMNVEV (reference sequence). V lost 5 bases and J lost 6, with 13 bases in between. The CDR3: CASSPQGTHGYTF. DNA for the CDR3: TGTGCCAGCAGTCCACAGGGTACACATGGCTACACCTTC.

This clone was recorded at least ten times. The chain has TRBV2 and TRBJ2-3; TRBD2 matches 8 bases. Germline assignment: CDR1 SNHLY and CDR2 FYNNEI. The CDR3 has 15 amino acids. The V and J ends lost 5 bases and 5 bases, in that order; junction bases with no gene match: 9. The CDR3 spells CASSPRAGGGDTQYF. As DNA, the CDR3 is TGTGCCAGCAGTCCTCGGGCGGGGGGCGGAGATACGCAGTATTTT.

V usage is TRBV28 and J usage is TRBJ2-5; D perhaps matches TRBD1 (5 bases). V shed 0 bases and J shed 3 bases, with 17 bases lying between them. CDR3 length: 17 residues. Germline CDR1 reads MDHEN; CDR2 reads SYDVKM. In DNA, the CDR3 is TGTGCCAGCAGTTTATGGGTTACGGCTACAGGAAAAGAGACCCAGTACTTC. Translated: CASSLWVTATGKETQYF.

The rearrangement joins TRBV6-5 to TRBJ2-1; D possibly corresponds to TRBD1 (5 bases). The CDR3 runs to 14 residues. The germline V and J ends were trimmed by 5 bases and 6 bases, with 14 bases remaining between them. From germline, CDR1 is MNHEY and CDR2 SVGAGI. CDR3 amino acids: CASSPYRQINEQFF. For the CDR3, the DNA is TGTGCCAGCAGTCCTTACCGACAGATCAATGAGCAGTTCTTC.

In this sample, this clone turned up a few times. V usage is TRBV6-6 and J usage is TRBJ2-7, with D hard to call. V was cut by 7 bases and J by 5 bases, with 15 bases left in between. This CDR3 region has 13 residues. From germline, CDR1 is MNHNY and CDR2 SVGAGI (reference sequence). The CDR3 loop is CASTPRFDDEQYF. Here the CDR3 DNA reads TGTGCCAGCACGCCGAGGTTCGACGACGAGCAGTACTTC.

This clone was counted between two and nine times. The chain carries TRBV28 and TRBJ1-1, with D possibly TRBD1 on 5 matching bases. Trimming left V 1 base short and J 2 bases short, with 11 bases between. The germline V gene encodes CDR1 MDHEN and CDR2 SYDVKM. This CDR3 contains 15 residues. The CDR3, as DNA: TGTGCCAGCAGTTTATATAGGACAATTAACACTGAAGCTTTCTTT. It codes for CASSLYRTINTEAFF.

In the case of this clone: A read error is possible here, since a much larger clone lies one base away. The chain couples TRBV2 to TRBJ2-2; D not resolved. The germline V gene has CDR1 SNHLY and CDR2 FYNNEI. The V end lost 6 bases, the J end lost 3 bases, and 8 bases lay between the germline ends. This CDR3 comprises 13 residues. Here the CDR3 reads CASRPTDTGELFF. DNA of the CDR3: TGTGCCAGCAGGCCTACAGACACCGGGGAGCTGTTTTTT.

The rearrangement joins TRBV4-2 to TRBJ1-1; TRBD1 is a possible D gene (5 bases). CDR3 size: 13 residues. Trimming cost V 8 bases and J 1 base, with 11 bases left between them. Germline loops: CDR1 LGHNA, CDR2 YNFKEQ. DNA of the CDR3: TGTGCCAGCGGGGGGGACGCGAACACTGAAGCTTTCTTT. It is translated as CASGGDANTEAFF.

The chain's CDR3 is CASSFWGEAGELFF. CDR3 bases: TGTGCCAGCAGTTTTTGGGGGGAGGCCGGGGAGCTGTTTTTT. This rearrangement joins TRBV28 to TRBJ2-2, with TRBD2 as a possible D gene (6 bases). The V end was cut by 3 bases, the J end by 6 bases, with 11 bases between. This CDR3 contains 14 residues. CDR1 and CDR2 (germline): MDHEN, SYDVKM.

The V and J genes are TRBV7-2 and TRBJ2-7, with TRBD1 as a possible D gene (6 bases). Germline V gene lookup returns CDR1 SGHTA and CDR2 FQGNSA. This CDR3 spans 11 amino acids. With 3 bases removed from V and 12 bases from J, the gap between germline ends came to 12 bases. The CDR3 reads CASSFDRILYF. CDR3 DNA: TGTGCCAGCAGCTTCGACAGGATTTTGTACTTC.